Listed below are T cell receptor beta chains from one sample, sequenced in a study of blood T cell repertoires in COVID-19. The protocol was immunoSEQ multiplex PCR, while the TCRdb copy is restricted to in-frame clones and leaves out a portion. Counted here are about 80,000 clones, 85% occurring once; the ten biggest clones make up 8.5% to 10%. Sequenced input: peripheral blood. The receptors here all came from a man in his forties or fifties with COVID-19, enrolled during active disease. Both conserved end residues are part of each CDR3. A D gene is named only where the DNA matches it firmly. Not every row has a clone size; where given, it reads once, few, many or a size class.

TRBV16	.	TRBJ2-2	.	CASSKEGLNTGELFF	TGTGCCAGCAGCAAGGAGGGGCTGAACACCGGGGAGCTGTTTTTT
TRBV6-6	once	TRBJ2-7	.	CASSPTFPQAEQYF	TGTGCCAGCAGCCCCACTTTCCCCCAGGCCGAGCAGTACTTC
TRBV4-1	many	TRBJ2-7	TRBD1	CASSLDGTAYEQYF	TGCGCCAGCAGCCTGGACGGGACAGCATACGAGCAGTACTTC
TRBV24-1	.	TRBJ2-1	TRBD2	CATSEGLAGQFF	TGTGCCACCAGTGAGGGACTAGCGGGTCAGTTCTTC
TRBV29-1	.	TRBJ2-7	.	CSVDLGDLGEQYF	TGCAGCGTTGATCTAGGGGATCTGGGCGAGCAGTACTTC
TRBV4-1	.	TRBJ1-4	.	CASSQPLATNEKLFF	TGCGCCAGCAGCCAACCACTTGCAACTAATGAAAAACTGTTTTTT
TRBV4-1	once	TRBJ1-2	TRBD1	CASSQVDRRSYGYTF	TGCGCCAGCAGCCAGGTGGACAGGCGGAGCTATGGCTACACCTTC
TRBV12-3/TRBV12-4	.	TRBJ2-5	.	CASSEDSETQYF	TGTGCCAGCTCGGAGGATTCGGAGACCCAGTACTTC
TRBV5-1	.	TRBJ2-1	TRBD1	CASGEKQGALNEQFF	TGCGCCAGCGGAGAAAAACAGGGGGCGCTGAATGAGCAGTTCTTC
TRBV6-2/TRBV6-3	.	TRBJ1-2	.	CASSYSSQGYYGYTF	TGTGCCAGCAGTTACTCGTCGCAGGGATACTATGGCTACACCTTC
TRBV7-2	.	TRBJ2-7	.	CASSLPVHEQYF	TGTGCCAGCAGCTTACCTGTTCACGAGCAGTACTTC
TRBV30	.	TRBJ2-5	.	CACTGQTQETQYF	TGTGCCTGTACCGGACAGACACAAGAGACCCAGTACTTC
TRBV6-5	once	TRBJ2-6	.	CASRASSGANVLTF	TGTGCCAGCAGAGCGAGTTCTGGGGCCAACGTCCTGACTTTC